One and the same sample provided the 4 T cell receptor beta chains below, sequenced in a study of blood T cell repertoires in COVID-19. The protocol was immunoSEQ multiplex PCR, while the TCRdb copy is restricted to in-frame clones and leaves out a portion. The table includes about 300,000 clones, 75% to 95% detected once. Source material: peripheral blood. Receptors were obtained from a woman younger than 45 with COVID-19, enrolled during active disease.

The chain uses TRBV9 and TRBJ2-1, with 8 positions matching TRBD2. V gave up 0 bases and J gave up 4 bases; unmatched junction bases: 3. Germline assignment: CDR1 SGDLS and CDR2 YYNGEE. The CDR3 extends over 15 amino acids. CDR3 in DNA: TGTGCCAGCAGCGTAGTCGGGAGGGGGTACAATGAGCAGTTCTTC. It yields the protein CASSVVGRGYNEQFF.

The gene calls are TRBV9 and TRBJ2-1; no reliable D call. In germline, CDR1 is SGDLS, CDR2 YYNGEE. V was cut by 3 bases and J by 5 bases, with 9 bases left in between. This CDR3 region has 13 residues. The CDR3 DNA follows: TGTGCCAGCAGCGATAGCTTCCACAATGAGCAGTTCTTC. This sequence encodes CASSDSFHNEQFF. Drawing the rest from reference TRBV9 and TRBJ2-1, the complete variable domain is DSGVTQTPKHLITATGQRVTLRCSPRSGDLSVYWYQQSLDQGLQFLIQYYNGEERAKGNILERFSAQQFPDLHSELNLSSLELGDSALYFCASSDSFHNEQFFGPGTRLTVL.

This clone came up once. J is TRBJ1-2 and V is TRBV10-3; TRBD1 agrees at 10 bases. CDR1 ENHRY and CDR2 SYGVKD come from the germline V gene. This CDR3 has 14 residues. Unmatched junction bases numbered 4, after V lost 6 bases and J lost 3 bases. The CDR3 here is CAIRETGGDYGYTF. In DNA form, the CDR3 reads TGTGCCATCAGAGAGACAGGGGGCGACTATGGCTACACCTTC.

This sequence joins TRBV30 and TRBJ1-5; 11 nucleotides line up with TRBD1. The CDR3 runs to 14 residues. From germline, CDR1 is GTSNPN and CDR2 SVGIG (reference sequence). V lost 4 bases, J lost 7 bases, and 6 bases stayed unmatched. The DNA of the CDR3 is TGTGCCTGGAACGGACAGGGGGCAGGACAGCCCCAGCATTTT. Amino acid sequence: CAWNGQGAGQPQHF.